This entry describes one T cell receptor (beta chain). TCRbeta libraries were built with three rounds of nested PCR, modified from ARM-PCR. TCRdb ran MiXCR on the multiplex PCR reads and lists one entry per CDR3 protein. The sample carries approximately 66,000 distinct CDR3 sequences, more than 55% recorded once. The sample belongs to a study of tumor and adjacent non-tumor tissue in lung cancer. In the study overall: The cohort had 12 to 13 adenocarcinoma, a couple of squamous cell and 1 small cell patients. The patients, roughly 9 men and 4 to 6 women, were about 30 to 85 with stage I to III disease.

CDR3 size: 14 residues. CDR1 is SGHDT, CDR2 YYEEEE, per germline. With V trimmed by 9 bases and J by 4 bases, 12 bases remained unmatched. No cell sorting was done before RNA was extracted from the tissue. The normal lung tissue was taken more than 3 cm from the tumor edge. The TCR was taken from a man aged 70-80 years with non-small cell lung cancer. The chain combines TRBV5-6 with TRBJ2-5; 7 bases are shared with TRBD2. Sequencing was performed on distant non-tumor lung tissue. The CDR3 loop reads CANSLAGESETQYF. CDR3 nucleotides: TGTGCCAACAGTCTCGCGGGGGAGTCAGAGACCCAGTACTTC.